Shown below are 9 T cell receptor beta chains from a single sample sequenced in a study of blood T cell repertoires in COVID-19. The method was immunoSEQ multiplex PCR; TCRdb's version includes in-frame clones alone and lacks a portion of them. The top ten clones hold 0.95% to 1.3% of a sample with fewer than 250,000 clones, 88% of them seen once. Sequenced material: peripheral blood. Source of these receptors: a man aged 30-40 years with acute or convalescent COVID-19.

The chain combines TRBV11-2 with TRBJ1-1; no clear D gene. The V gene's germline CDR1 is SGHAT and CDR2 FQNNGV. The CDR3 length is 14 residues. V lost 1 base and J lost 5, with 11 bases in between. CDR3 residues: CASSLGAGRTEAFF. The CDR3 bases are TGTGCCAGCAGCTTAGGGGCCGGCAGGACTGAAGCTTTCTTT. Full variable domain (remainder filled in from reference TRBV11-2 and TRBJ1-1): EAGVAQSPRYKIIEKRQSVAFWCNPISGHATLYWYQQILGQGPKLLIQFQNNGVVDDSQLPKDRFSAERLKGVDSTLKIQPAKLEDSAVYLCASSLGAGRTEAFFGQGTRLTVV.

The CDR3 DNA reads TGCGCCAGCAGTGAGGCATACAGGGGCCGGAACACCGGGGAGCTGTTTTTT. It encodes CASSEAYRGRNTGELFF. This rearrangement joins TRBV10-1 to TRBJ2-2; 7 positions agree with TRBD1. CDR3 size: 17 residues. Per germline, CDR1 WNHNN and CDR2 SYGVQD (reference sequence). After removal of 2 bases from V and 1 base from J, the junction contained 7 bases not matched to a gene.

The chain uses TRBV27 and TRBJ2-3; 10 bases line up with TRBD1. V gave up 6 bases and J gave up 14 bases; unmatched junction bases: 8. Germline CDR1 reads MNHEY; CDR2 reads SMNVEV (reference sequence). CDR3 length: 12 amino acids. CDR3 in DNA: TGTGCCAGCAGGGGGACAGGGGTAGGGTGGTATTTT. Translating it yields CASRGTGVGWYF.

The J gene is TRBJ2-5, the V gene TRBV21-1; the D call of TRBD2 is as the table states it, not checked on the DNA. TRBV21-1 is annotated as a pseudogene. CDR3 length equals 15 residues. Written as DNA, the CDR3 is TGTGCCAGCAACTTGGTAGCGGGAGGGGGAGAGACCCAGTACTTC. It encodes CASNLVAGGGETQYF.

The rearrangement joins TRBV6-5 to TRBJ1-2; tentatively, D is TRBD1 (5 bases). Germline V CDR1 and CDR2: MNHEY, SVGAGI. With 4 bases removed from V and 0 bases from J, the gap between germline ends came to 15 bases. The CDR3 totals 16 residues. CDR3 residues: CASSSSTGYSNYGYTF. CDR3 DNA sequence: TGTGCCAGCAGTTCTAGTACAGGTTACTCTAACTATGGCTACACCTTC.

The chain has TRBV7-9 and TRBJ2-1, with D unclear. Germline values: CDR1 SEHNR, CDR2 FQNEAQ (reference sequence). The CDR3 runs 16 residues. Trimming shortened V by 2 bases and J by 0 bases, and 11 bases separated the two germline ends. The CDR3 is CASSLPITSSYNEQFF. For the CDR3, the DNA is TGTGCCAGCAGCTTACCGATCACGAGCTCCTACAATGAGCAGTTCTTC.

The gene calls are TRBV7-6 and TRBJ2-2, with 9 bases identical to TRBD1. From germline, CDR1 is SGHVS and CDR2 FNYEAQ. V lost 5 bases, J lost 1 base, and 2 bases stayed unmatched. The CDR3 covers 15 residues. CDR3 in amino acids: CASSPGQGNTGELFF. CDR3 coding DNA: TGTGCCAGCAGCCCGGGACAGGGGAACACCGGGGAGCTGTTTTTT.

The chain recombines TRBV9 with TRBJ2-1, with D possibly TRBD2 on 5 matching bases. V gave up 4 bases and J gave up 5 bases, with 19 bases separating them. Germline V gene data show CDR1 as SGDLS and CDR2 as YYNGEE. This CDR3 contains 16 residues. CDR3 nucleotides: TGTGCCAGCAGCCCCATGGGCCGGGATCTTAACAATGAGCAGTTCTTC. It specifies CASSPMGRDLNNEQFF.

CDR3 region: CASSLGHEETQYF. CDR3 coding DNA: TGTGCCAGCAGCCTAGGCCATGAGGAGACCCAGTACTTC. The gene calls are TRBV7-3 and TRBJ2-5; D gene uncertain. Germline V gene data show CDR1 as SGHTA and CDR2 as FQGTGA. The CDR3 is 13 amino acids. The V end lost 5 bases, the J end lost 5 bases, and 12 bases lay between the germline ends.